This TCR beta chain was profiled in a study of Ad26.COV2.S vaccination and SARS-CoV-2 variants. Clones were read by immunoSEQ multiplex PCR, and TCRdb kept only the in-frame ones, dropping some. The sample has approximately 410,000 clones; around 92% are singletons. Treatment denoted: 19 received Ad26.COV2.S at low or high dose, single or two shots; about five received placebo; per-sample allocation not given. Each sample was drawn 63 days after the first injection (of vaccine or placebo). This CDR3 is 12 amino acids long. Trimming removed 1 base at V and 6 bases at J, with 9 bases between. Germline V gene data show CDR1 as GTSNPN and CDR2 as SVGIG (reference sequence).

This clonotype was sampled from a person aged 18 to 59 who received the Ad26.COV2.S COVID-19 vaccine or a placebo. The sequencing here drew on peripheral blood, taken in a trial of Ad26.COV2.S vaccine versus placebo. This chain joins TRBV30 and TRBJ1-1; D remains ambiguous. CDR3 in amino acids: CAWSGPSSEAFF. The CDR3 region has the DNA TGTGCCTGGAGTGGTCCGTCGTCTGAAGCTTTCTTT.